The sample holds one count of the clone carrying this T cell receptor (beta chain). No antigen is known for it. The V end lost 1 base, the J end lost 15 bases, and 16 bases lay between the germline ends. The CDR3 totals 13 residues. From germline, CDR1 is SEHNR and CDR2 FQNEAQ (reference sequence). The data derive from a study of shared clonotypes between healthy human individuals. At the level of the study: Three CD4 naive, three CD4 memory, two CD8 naive and one CD8 memory plate were used per donor. Study-wide findings and caveats: Rarefaction showed that sequencing of sorted subsets was incomplete (despite large depth).

Each replicate PCR on the sorted subsets used about 0.2 ug DNA (around 30,000 T cell genomes). In the authors' workflow: Junction-only sequences without quality scores came from ImmunoSEQ, so filtering differed. TCRdb keeps only in-frame clones here, not all; method: immunoSEQ multiplex PCR. V and J calls plus clone size are reproduced from that table; the DNA served to infer D and trimming. This table has a few hundred thousand clones, under 80% appearing once. V and J are TRBV7-9 and TRBJ2-1; TRBD2 is a possible D gene (5 bases). The receptor was isolated from a man aged 25-45 years in good health. Sequences were obtained from memory CD4+ T cells sorted from blood. Documented subset: CD45RA-negative fraction. The CDR3 region has the DNA TGTGCCAGCAGCTTAGTAGCGTCACTCTCCCTGTTCTTC. Its translation is CASSLVASLSLFF.